A single sample is the source of the 2 T cell receptor beta chains below, sequenced in a study of CD4 T cells in relation to SARS-CoV-2 and coronaviruses. This table comes from immunoSEQ multiplex PCR, and its TCRdb copy is limited to in-frame clones, with some not included. Of about 60,000 clones in the sample, about 91% were seen once. The sequenced sample was naive CD4+ T cells from PBMCs. Subset defined: naive CD4+ T cells isolated by negative enrichment. These TCRs come from an adult with COVID-19.

A few counts support this clone. The chain uses TRBV7-9 and TRBJ1-1, with D unclear. Germline CDR1 is SEHNR and CDR2 is FQNEAQ (reference sequence). V was pared by 0 bases and J by 6 bases, with 5 bases between. The CDR3 is 12 amino acids. The CDR3 coding sequence is TGTGCCAGCAGCTTAGCGTTCCCTGAAGCTTTCTTT. As protein: CASSLAFPEAFF.

The rearrangement links TRBV2 to TRBJ2-2; D may be TRBD1 (6 bases). CDR3 size: 13 residues. The V gene's germline CDR1 is SNHLY and CDR2 FYNNEI. V was trimmed by 7 bases and J by 1 base, leaving 7 bases between them. The CDR3 loop reads CASKGQNTGELFF. CDR3 sequence (DNA): TGTGCCAGCAAGGGACAGAACACCGGGGAGCTGTTTTTT. Variable domain in full (rest from reference TRBV2 and TRBJ2-2): EPEVTQTPSHQVTQMGQEVILRCVPISNHLYFYWYRQILGQKVEFLVSFYNNEISEKSEIFDDQFSVERPDGSNFTLKIRSTKLEDSAMYFCASKGQNTGELFFGEGSRLTVL.